This T cell receptor beta chain was identified during a study of a mutant IDH1 vaccine in newly diagnosed glioma. Turning to the study itself: Treated patients were approximately 62% male, roughly 40% female, mean age roughly 39 years.

The protocol was immunoSEQ multiplex PCR, while the TCRdb copy is restricted to in-frame clones and leaves out a portion. The table has 35,000 to 40,000 clones, around four fifths seen once. Time point specified: baseline, week 1 (first vaccination visit). Indicated treatment: pre-vaccination baseline after standard-of-care therapy. In its sample, this clone was seen a few times. The origin of this receptor is a man aged 40-49 years with glioma. Some clones in this sample may be carry-over from other donors' samples. The sample consisted of PBMCs, taken from a glioma patient treated with radiotherapy, temozolomide or both.

DNA of the CDR3: TGTGCCAGCAGTTATGGGACAAACGAAGCTTTCTTT. Protein sequence: CASSYGTNEAFF. This chain joins TRBV28 and TRBJ1-1, with a possible D match to TRBD1 (6 bases). Deletions cut 4 bases from V and 8 bases from J, with 11 bases between. The CDR3 contains 12 residues. The V gene's germline CDR1 is MDHEN and CDR2 SYDVKM.